Shown below are 9 T cell receptor beta chains from a single sample sequenced in a study of Graves' ophthalmopathy and Graves' hyperthyroidism. Amplification targeted the TCR beta CDR3 regions, with RNA transcripts as the source material. The library came from an HTBI-primed first-round RT-PCR and a second-round multiplex PCR. TCRdb independently ran MiXCR on the multiplex PCR reads; one entry per CDR3 protein. The sample yields hundreds of thousands of distinct CDR3 sequences, about 24% seen once. Material: peripheral blood. These receptors were obtained from a woman younger than 35 with stable Graves' hyperthyroidism. Some clones in this sample may be carry-over from other donors' samples.

This clonotype was counted ten times or more. This chain connects TRBV6-1 to TRBJ1-1; D is unresolved. Germline V lookup: CDR1 MNHNS, CDR2 SASEGT. CDR3 length equals 13 residues. V lost 0 bases, J lost 3 bases, and 5 bases lay in between. This chain's CDR3 is CASSEALYTEAFF. CDR3 coding DNA: TGTGCCAGCAGTGAAGCGCTCTACACTGAAGCTTTCTTT.

This clonotype was seen repeatedly, ten times or more. V is TRBV4-1 and J is TRBJ1-1; D not certain. CDR3 length: 16 residues. V lost 4 bases, J lost 1 base, and 16 bases lay in between. Germline CDR1 and CDR2: MGHRA and YSYEKL. The CDR3 DNA sequence: TGCGCCAGCAGCCGCGTGTCGTATCGGGGGAACACTGAAGCTTTCTTT. This encodes CASSRVSYRGNTEAFF.

With respect to this clonotype: Mismatch with germline at one junction end may stem from a read error. The chain carries TRBV6-1 and TRBJ2-3; 8 positions match TRBD1. The CDR3 spans 17 residues. Germline CDR1 is MNHNS and CDR2 is SASEGT. The CDR3: CAISQTPGQALTDTQYF. As DNA, the CDR3 is TGTGCCATCAGTCAAACGCCGGGACAGGCGTTGACAGATACGCAGTATTTT.

This clonotype was seen many times. The rearrangement uses TRBV12-3 or TRBV12-4 and TRBJ1-5; 8 positions agree with TRBD1. The V segment lost 5 bases and the J segment 4 bases; nucleotides outside the gene matches: 7. The CDR3 consists of 15 residues. The DNA of the CDR3 is TGTGCCAGCAGTCCAGGACAGGGTGGTAATCAGCCCCAGCATTTT. Its translation: CASSPGQGGNQPQHF.

This clonotype has just a few counts. The V gene is TRBV28, the J gene TRBJ2-4, with D possibly being TRBD1 (6 bases). With 10 bases removed from V and 1 base from J, the gap between germline ends came to 17 bases. Per germline, CDR1 MDHEN and CDR2 SYDVKM. The CDR3 sequence is 15 residues long. CDR3 loop: CANALQGTAKNIQYF. The CDR3 DNA follows: TGTGCCAATGCCTTACAGGGAACGGCCAAAAACATTCAGTACTTC.

The chain links TRBV7-8 to TRBJ2-2, with 9 bases lining up with TRBD2. V dropped 5 bases and J dropped 4; count of bases not matched to a gene: 11. CDR3 length: 17 amino acids. Germline-derived CDR1 and CDR2 are SGHVS and FQNEAQ. In DNA form, the CDR3 reads TGTGCCAGCAGCGCCTCCCTAGCGGGGATCCCCACCGGGGAGCTGTTTTTT. Translating it yields CASSASLAGIPTGELFF.

This clonotype was counted ten times or more. The CDR3 DNA is TGTGCCAGCAGAACTTTTACAGGGGGCCTCACTGAAGCTTTCTTT. As protein: CASRTFTGGLTEAFF. This rearrangement joins TRBV6-1 to TRBJ1-1, with 9 positions matching TRBD1. The CDR3 sequence is 15 residues long. CDR1 MNHNS and CDR2 SASEGT come from the germline V gene. V trimming: 6 bases; J trimming: 4 bases; junction bases outside the gene matches: 9.

This clonotype was detected many times. The chain is built from TRBV20-1 and TRBJ1-2; TRBD1 agrees at 7 bases. The CDR3 is 14 residues long. Germline V lookup: CDR1 DFQATT, CDR2 SNEGSKA (reference sequence). V was pared by 3 bases and J by 1 base, with 5 bases of the junction left unmatched. The CDR3 loop is CSASGQVINYGYTF. The CDR3 DNA is TGCAGTGCTAGTGGACAGGTGATTAACTATGGCTACACCTTC.

V is TRBV5-1 and J is TRBJ2-2; tentatively, D is TRBD1 (6 bases). The CDR3 is 17 amino acids. The germline V and J ends were trimmed by 0 bases and 2 bases, with 14 bases remaining between them. Per the germline V gene, CDR1 is SGHRS and CDR2 is YFSETQ. CDR3 sequence (DNA): TGCGCCAGCAGCTTGGCCCCGGCAGGGGAAAACACCGGGGAGCTGTTTTTT. Residues: CASSLAPAGENTGELFF.